This record looks at one T cell receptor beta chain sequence and its context. Its binding antigen is unknown. No clone much larger than this one lies a single base away; base qualities are absent. This specimen belongs to a study of OX40 agonist ivuxolimab in advanced cancers. General notes on the study: Ivuxolimab, which targeted the costimulatory receptor OX40 (CD134), was an agonistic, fully human IgG2 monoclonal antibody. In the dose-escalation cohort, approximately 82% of patients were male, and the mean age was approximately 60 years, with a range of about 23 to 80. The purpose of peripheral TCRbeta sequencing was to test whether ivuxolimab changed TCR sequence diversity and led to clonal T-cell expansion. Patients were allowed to have had prior anti-PD-1, anti-PD-L1 or anti-CTLA-4 therapy, and approximately 37% of the dose-escalation patients had been treated with checkpoint inhibitors. The monotherapy dose-escalation portion (N ≈ 55 patients) of the phase I ivuxolimab trial is reported in the paper. Of the roughly 51 patients in dose escalation, some 20 had hepatocellular carcinoma, some 15 had melanoma, 9 had renal cell carcinoma and 9 had head and neck cancer. Intravenous ivuxolimab was administered to patients every 2 weeks at six dose levels: 0.01, 0.1, 0.3, 1.5, 3 and 10 mg/kg. Three dose-escalation patients achieved partial responses, one with hepatocellular carcinoma and two with cutaneous melanoma.

A distance of 14 bases separates the germline ends of V and J, which lose 5 bases and 1 base respectively. CDR3 length: 15 amino acids, cysteine to phenylalanine. Only the CDR3 DNA is retained, 45 bases long and in frame from the first base. From the germline V gene (reference sequence), CDR1 is MNHEY and CDR2 is SMNVEV. Summary of the overall study and its limitations: The antigen specificity of the peripheral T cells that underwent clonal expansion was not determined. After ivuxolimab, more expanded clones were found on average in CD8+ T cells than in CD4+ T cells. At doses of 0.1 to 3.0 mg/kg, clonal expansion of both CD4+ and CD8+ blood T cells was observed from baseline to week 6. Low levels of normalized T-cell clonal expansion were also shown by some nonresponding patients. In partial responders in the 0.1-3.0 mg/kg groups, normalized peripheral clonal expansion was found to be among the lowest, especially among CD8+ T cells.

Genomic DNA was isolated from the sorted cells so that the TCRbeta CDR3 region could be sequenced. The immunoSEQ Assay was used to sequence the TCRbeta CDR3 regions. As stored in TCRdb, this immuneACCESS dataset retains in-frame rearrangements with V and J assigned. A fraction of the clones does not appear; measured against another copy, unresolved V genes explain less than half of the discrepancy, and the remainder lacks a known reason. This sample lists about 14,000 clones; just under 80% were detected once. 13% to 15% of the sample belongs to the ten largest clones. The trial excluded patients who had a history of autoimmune disease or who were on systemic immunosuppression. In every dose cohort, peripheral blood was drawn for TCR sequencing at baseline, cycle 4 day 1, and cycle 7 day 1. Samples were obtained from an open-label, multicenter, first-in-human phase I dose-escalation trial of ivuxolimab. Adults with locally advanced or metastatic melanoma, renal cell carcinoma, hepatocellular carcinoma or head and neck squamous cell carcinoma were enrolled in the trial. Before TCR sequencing, CD4+ T cells and CD8+ T cells from peripheral blood were sorted into separate populations.

This receptor chain uses TRBV27 and TRBJ1-2; the D gene cannot be resolved reliably. The sample in question was CD4+ or CD8+ T cells sorted from blood, obtained in a trial of the OX40 agonist ivuxolimab. The sequence was obtained from an adult with an advanced solid tumor such as melanoma, head and neck, liver or kidney cancer. CDR3 region: CASSLTPSGNYGYTF. The sequence in DNA is TGTGCCAGCAGTCTGACCCCGTCCGGTAACTATGGCTACACCTTC.